This T cell receptor (beta chain) was sequenced for a study of metastatic and nonmetastatic thyroid tumors. No patient had received any treatment before thyroid surgery. This clone has only a few counts. Trimming stripped 6 bases from V and 1 base from J, with 10 bases between. The germline V gene has CDR1 MNHNS and CDR2 SASEGT. The CDR3 covers 14 residues. TCRdb re-called the PCR reads with MiXCR. The sample contains roughly 6,900 clones, under 35% of which appear only once. The receptor comes from a male donor with papillary thyroid cancer or a benign thyroid nodule (not recorded which). Some clones in this sample may be carry-over from other donors' samples. The chain joins TRBV6-1 to TRBJ1-3; D is perhaps TRBD1 (6 bases). Sequenced input: adjacent normal tissue. CDR3 sequence (DNA): TGTGCCAGCAGAACAGGGTATTCTGGAAACACCATATATTTT. Its translation: CASRTGYSGNTIYF.